The rows below give T cell receptor beta chains drawn from one sample of a study of cytomegalovirus exposure and HLA in healthy donors. Sequencing used immunoSEQ multiplex PCR; TCRdb keeps in-frame clones, though not all of them. The table lists about 200,000 clones, roughly 77% of them singletons. Material for sequencing was PBMCs. The receptors shown here come from a male donor in good health and CMV-seropositive. CDR3s include the opening cysteine and the closing phenylalanine or tryptophan. The D gene is left open where the match is weak. Expanded clones get a size class; other rows say once, few or many, or leave the size out.

j_call	v_call	clone_size	d_call	cdr3_nt	cdr3_aa
TRBJ2-3	TRBV2	-	TRBD2	TGTGCCAGCACCAGAACGACTAGCGGGGGACCAGATACGCAGTATTTT	CASTRTTSGGPDTQYF
TRBJ2-7	TRBV10-3	-	TRBD1	TGTGCCATCGGACCGGGACAGGGCACCTACGAGCAGTACTTC	CAIGPGQGTYEQYF
TRBJ2-7	TRBV7-2	-	TRBD1	TGTGCCAGCAGCTTAGGGGACAGGGGGCTCGAGCAGTACTTC	CASSLGDRGLEQYF
TRBJ2-7	TRBV7-9	once	TRBD2	TGTGCCAGCAGCTTGCAGACTAGCGGGAGAAGCGAGCAGTACTTC	CASSLQTSGRSEQYF
TRBJ1-5	TRBV7-8	-	TRBD1	TGTGCCAGCAGCTCTGGACAGGGGGGCCAGCCCCAGCATTTT	CASSSGQGGQPQHF
TRBJ2-5	TRBV2	few	TRBD2	TGTGCCAGCACTCAGGGGAGCGGGGGACAAGAGACCCAGTACTTC	CASTQGSGGQETQYF
TRBJ1-6	TRBV19	once	-	TGTGCCAGTAGTATAGGAACACATAATTCACCCCTCCACTTT	CASSIGTHNSPLHF
TRBJ1-3	TRBV9	once	-	TGTGCCAGCAGCGACAGGGTAGCTGGAAACACCATATATTTT	CASSDRVAGNTIYF
TRBJ2-7	TRBV9	-	TRBD1	TGTGCCAGCAGCGTAGAAGGGACAGGTCGATACGAGCAGTACTTC	CASSVEGTGRYEQYF
TRBJ2-2	TRBV7-3	-	TRBD2	TGTGCCAGCAGCCCCTTAGCGGGAGGGCTAAGCGGGGAGCCGTTTTTT	CASSPLAGGLSGEPFF
TRBJ1-3	TRBV6-1	-	-	TGTGCCAGCAGTGAATTTCGGGGGGGGAGCCCCTCTGGAAACACCATATATTTT	CASSEFRGGSPSGNTIYF
TRBJ1-3	TRBV19	few	-	TGTGCCACCAGGACAGCGTCTGGAAACACCATATATTTT	CATRTASGNTIYF
TRBJ2-1	TRBV27	-	-	TGTGCCAGCAGCAGAAGCGGGCCGGCTTACAATGAGCAGTTCTTC	CASSRSGPAYNEQFF
TRBJ1-5	TRBV27	few	-	TGTGCCAGCAGTTTCGAGGGAGGGGGCAATCAGCCCCAGCATTTT	CASSFEGGGNQPQHF
TRBJ2-1	TRBV28	-	-	TGTGCCAGCAGCCCAGCTAGCGACTTTTACAATGAGCAGTTCTTC	CASSPASDFYNEQFF
TRBJ2-1	TRBV9	-	TRBD2	TGTGCCAGCAGCGTAGGTACTAGCGGTGCTAGAAGCTCCTACAATGAGCAGTTCTTC	CASSVGTSGARSSYNEQFF
TRBJ1-2	TRBV30	-	TRBD1	TGTGCCAGCGAGGACAGGGGGCCTAACTATGGCTACACCTTC	CASEDRGPNYGYTF
TRBJ2-2	TRBV19	once	-	TGTGCCAGTAGTATCCGGGGTGAGAGCGGGGAGCTGTTTTTT	CASSIRGESGELFF
TRBJ2-2	TRBV5-1	-	-	TGCGCCAGCAGCTTGGGGGGCCAGGGAAACACCGGGGAGCTGTTTTTT	CASSLGGQGNTGELFF
TRBJ2-7	TRBV18	-	-	TGTGCCAGCTCACCTGGGACTGGAGGAACCTACGAGCAGTACTTC	CASSPGTGGTYEQYF
TRBJ2-7	TRBV7-2	-	-	TGTGCCAGCAGCTTAGTCCGGAGCTCCTACGAGCAGTACTTC	CASSLVRSSYEQYF
TRBJ2-2	TRBV5-4	-	TRBD2	TGTGCCAGCACCCCGGGGGGGCTAAGCACCGGGGAGCTGTTTTTT	CASTPGGLSTGELFF
TRBJ2-7	TRBV7-3	-	-	TGTGCCAGCAGCTTAAGTTATGCGGGTCCTGAGAACGAGCAGTACTTC	CASSLSYAGPENEQYF
TRBJ2-7	TRBV6-6	-	TRBD2	TGTGCCATCGTAGCGGGAGGGAAGCCCCACGAGCAGTACTTC	CAIVAGGKPHEQYF
TRBJ1-4	TRBV28	-	TRBD1	TGTGCCAGCAGTTTAACGGGACAGGGGTCTGAAAAACTGTTTTTT	CASSLTGQGSEKLFF
TRBJ1-1	TRBV11-2	-	-	TGTGCCAGCAGCTTAGTTGCGGGGGGCTCCACTGAAGCTTTCTTT	CASSLVAGGSTEAFF
TRBJ2-3	TRBV11-2	-	-	TGTGCCAGCAGGGGGCGAAGAGACACAGATACGCAGTATTTT	CASRGRRDTDTQYF
TRBJ1-4	TRBV6-5	-	TRBD1	TGTGCCAGCAGTTACCTGCCGACAGGGGGCGAAGAAAAACTGTTTTTT	CASSYLPTGGEEKLFF
TRBJ1-1	TRBV6-5	-	-	TGTGCCAGCAGTTACTCCTGGACAGTCGACACTGAAGCTTTCTTT	CASSYSWTVDTEAFF
TRBJ1-6	TRBV5-5	-	TRBD1	TGTGCCAGCAGCTTGAGGGACAGAACAATAGCTTATTCACCCCTCCACTTT	CASSLRDRTIAYSPLHF
TRBJ1-1	TRBV12-5	few	TRBD1	TGTGCTAGTGGAATACAGGGGTACACTGAAGCTTTCTTT	CASGIQGYTEAFF
TRBJ2-2	TRBV7-2	-	TRBD2	TGTGCCAGCAGCTTAGCCGCGACTAGCGGGACGAACACCGGGGAGCTGTTTTTT	CASSLAATSGTNTGELFF
TRBJ1-2	TRBV27	-	-	TGTGTCAGCAGTTTAGTGCTACCTCCTGAATTCTTCTATGGCTACACCTTC	CVSSLVLPPEFFYGYTF
TRBJ1-5	TRBV28	-	TRBD1	TGTGCCAGCAGTTTCGTGGGACAGGCCCGGGGTCAGCCCCAGCATTTT	CASSFVGQARGQPQHF
TRBJ2-3	TRBV6-4	-	TRBD2	TGTGCCAGCAGTGCGGATAGCGGGGTGGGAGATACGCAGTATTTT	CASSADSGVGDTQYF
TRBJ1-5	TRBV5-1	-	TRBD1	TGCGCCAGCAGCTCCACAGGGGGCCGTCAGCCCCAGCATTTT	CASSSTGGRQPQHF
TRBJ1-2	TRBV7-9	-	-	TGTGCCAGCAGCGGGAGGATTGGGCCTTCTAACTATGGCTACACCTTC	CASSGRIGPSNYGYTF
TRBJ1-2	TRBV28	-	TRBD1	TGTGCCAGCAGTTTATGGGACAGGGCTCTCTATGGCTACACCTTC	CASSLWDRALYGYTF
TRBJ1-4	TRBV19	-	-	TGTGCCAGTACCCGGGAGCCAACTAATGAAAAACTGTTTTTT	CASTREPTNEKLFF
TRBJ2-5	TRBV7-2	-	TRBD2	TGTGCCAGCAGAAAAACTAGCGGGGGGCGGGAGACCCAGTACTTC	CASRKTSGGRETQYF
TRBJ1-2	TRBV19	-	-	TGTGCCAGTCTTTTTTACGGGGGCTACACCTTC	CASLFYGGYTF
TRBJ2-1	TRBV5-6	-	TRBD2	TGTGCCAGCACCCTCGGGACTAGCGGGAGAAATGAGCAGTTCTTC	CASTLGTSGRNEQFF
TRBJ1-3	TRBV14	once	-	TGTGCCAGCAGCCACTATCCTGGAAACACCATATATTTT	CASSHYPGNTIYF
TRBJ1-1	TRBV15	-	-	TGTGCCACGACACCCAACACTGAAGCTTTCTTT	CATTPNTEAFF
TRBJ2-7	TRBV7-9	-	-	TGTTCCAGCAGCTTAGCTGGGGGGGGGCACGAGCAGTACTTC	CSSSLAGGGHEQYF
TRBJ2-1	TRBV7-3	-	TRBD2	TGTGCCAGCAGCTTCCCGGGGGGTACTCATGAGCAGTTCTTC	CASSFPGGTHEQFF